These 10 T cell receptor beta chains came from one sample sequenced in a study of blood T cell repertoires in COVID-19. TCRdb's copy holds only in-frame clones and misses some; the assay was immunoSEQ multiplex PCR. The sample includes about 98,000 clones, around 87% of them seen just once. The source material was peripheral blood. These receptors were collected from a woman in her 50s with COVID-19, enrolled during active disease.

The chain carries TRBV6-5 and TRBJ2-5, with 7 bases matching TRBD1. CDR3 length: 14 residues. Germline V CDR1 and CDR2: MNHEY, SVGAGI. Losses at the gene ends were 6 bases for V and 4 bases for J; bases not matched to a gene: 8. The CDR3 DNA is TGTGCCAGCAGACCAGGGGGAAATCGAGAGACCCAGTACTTC. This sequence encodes CASRPGGNRETQYF.

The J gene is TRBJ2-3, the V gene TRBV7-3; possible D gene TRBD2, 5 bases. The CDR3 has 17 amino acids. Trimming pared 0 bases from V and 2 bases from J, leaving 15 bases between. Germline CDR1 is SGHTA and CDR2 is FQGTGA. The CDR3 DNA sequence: TGTGCCAGCAGCTTAACTTCTAGCTTCGATTTCACAGATACGCAGTATTTT. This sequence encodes CASSLTSSFDFTDTQYF.

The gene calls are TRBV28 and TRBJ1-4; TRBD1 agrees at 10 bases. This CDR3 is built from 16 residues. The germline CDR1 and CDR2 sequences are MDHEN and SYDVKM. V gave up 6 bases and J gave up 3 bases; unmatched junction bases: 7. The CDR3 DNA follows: TGTGCCAGCAGAACGGGACAGGGGTTGGCTAATGAAAAACTGTTTTTT. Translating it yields CASRTGQGLANEKLFF.

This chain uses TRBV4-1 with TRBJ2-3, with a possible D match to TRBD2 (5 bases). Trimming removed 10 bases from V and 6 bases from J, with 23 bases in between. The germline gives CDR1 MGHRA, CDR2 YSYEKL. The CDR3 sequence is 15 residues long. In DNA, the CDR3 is TGCGCCACCTCCGACCCGCGGGCGGGCCCGGATACGCAGTATTTT. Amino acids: CATSDPRAGPDTQYF.

The CDR3 DNA reads as TGTGCCAGCAGTTTATCGGCGAGCGGGGGATCCTACAATGAGCAGTTCTTC. Translated: CASSLSASGGSYNEQFF. This chain links TRBV27 with TRBJ2-1; 8 bases map to TRBD2. CDR3 size: 17 residues. The germline V gene has CDR1 MNHEY and CDR2 SMNVEV (reference sequence). Trimming at V came to 0 bases and at J to 1 base, leaving 5 bases not matched to a gene.

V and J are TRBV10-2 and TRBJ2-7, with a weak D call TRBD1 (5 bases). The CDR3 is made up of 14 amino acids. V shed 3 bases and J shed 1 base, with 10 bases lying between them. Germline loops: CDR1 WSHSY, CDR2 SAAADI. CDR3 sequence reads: CASSDTTDSYEQYF. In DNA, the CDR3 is TGCGCCAGCAGTGATACGACAGATTCCTACGAGCAGTACTTC.

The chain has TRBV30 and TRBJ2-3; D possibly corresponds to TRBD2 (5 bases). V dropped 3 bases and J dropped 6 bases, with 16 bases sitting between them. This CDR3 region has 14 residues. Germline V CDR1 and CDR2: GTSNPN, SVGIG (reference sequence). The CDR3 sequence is CAWRSWSGGDTQYF. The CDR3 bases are TGTGCCTGGAGGTCCTGGAGCGGTGGGGATACGCAGTATTTT.

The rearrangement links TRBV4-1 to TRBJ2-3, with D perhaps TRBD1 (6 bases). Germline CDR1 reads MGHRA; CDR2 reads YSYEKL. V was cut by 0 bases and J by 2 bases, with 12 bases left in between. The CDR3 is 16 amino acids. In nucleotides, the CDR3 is TGCGCCAGCAGCCAAGACCAGGGGCTGCCCACAGATACGCAGTATTTT. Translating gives CASSQDQGLPTDTQYF.

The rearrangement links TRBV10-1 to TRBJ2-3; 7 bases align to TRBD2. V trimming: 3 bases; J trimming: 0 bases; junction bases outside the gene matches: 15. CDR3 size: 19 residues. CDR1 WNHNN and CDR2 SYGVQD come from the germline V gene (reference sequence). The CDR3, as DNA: TGCGCCAGCAGTGACTGCTACATAGGAGCGGGAAATAGCACAGATACGCAGTATTTT. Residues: CASSDCYIGAGNSTDTQYF.

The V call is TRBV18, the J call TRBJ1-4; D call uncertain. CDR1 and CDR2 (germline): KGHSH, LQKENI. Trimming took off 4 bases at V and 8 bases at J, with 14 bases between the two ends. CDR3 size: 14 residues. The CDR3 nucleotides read TGTGCCAGCTCACACGGGGTGGCGGAGGAAAAACTGTTTTTT. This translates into CASSHGVAEEKLFF.